This T cell receptor beta chain stems from a study of OX40 agonist ivuxolimab in advanced cancers. Germline V lookup: CDR1 MDHEN, CDR2 SYDVKM. The CDR3 has 14 amino acids. V gave up 4 bases and J gave up 1 base, with 11 bases separating them. Clones were sequenced by immunoSEQ multiplex PCR, and TCRdb holds only the in-frame ones, with some missing. Altogether tens of thousands of clones are present, roughly 80% being singletons, with the ten largest covering under 3.5%. The sequence came from an adult with an advanced solid tumor such as melanoma, head and neck, liver or kidney cancer. The material sequenced was CD4+ or CD8+ T cells sorted from blood, taken in a trial of the OX40 agonist ivuxolimab. The chain combines TRBV28 with TRBJ2-7; D is possibly TRBD2 (6 bases). CDR3 nucleotides: TGTGCCAGCAGTTCGGGGGATATGTCCTACGAGCAGTACGTC. Translated, it gives CASSSGDMSYEQYV.